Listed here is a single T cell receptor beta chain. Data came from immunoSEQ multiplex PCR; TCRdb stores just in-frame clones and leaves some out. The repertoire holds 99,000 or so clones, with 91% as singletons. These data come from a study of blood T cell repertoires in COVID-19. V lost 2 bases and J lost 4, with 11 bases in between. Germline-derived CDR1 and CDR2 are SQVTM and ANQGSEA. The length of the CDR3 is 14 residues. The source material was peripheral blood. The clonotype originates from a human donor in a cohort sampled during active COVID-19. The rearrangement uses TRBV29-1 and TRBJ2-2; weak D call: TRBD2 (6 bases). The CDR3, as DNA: TGCAGCGTTGAAAATAGGGGAGGCACCGGGGAGCTGTTTTTT. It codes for CSVENRGGTGELFF.